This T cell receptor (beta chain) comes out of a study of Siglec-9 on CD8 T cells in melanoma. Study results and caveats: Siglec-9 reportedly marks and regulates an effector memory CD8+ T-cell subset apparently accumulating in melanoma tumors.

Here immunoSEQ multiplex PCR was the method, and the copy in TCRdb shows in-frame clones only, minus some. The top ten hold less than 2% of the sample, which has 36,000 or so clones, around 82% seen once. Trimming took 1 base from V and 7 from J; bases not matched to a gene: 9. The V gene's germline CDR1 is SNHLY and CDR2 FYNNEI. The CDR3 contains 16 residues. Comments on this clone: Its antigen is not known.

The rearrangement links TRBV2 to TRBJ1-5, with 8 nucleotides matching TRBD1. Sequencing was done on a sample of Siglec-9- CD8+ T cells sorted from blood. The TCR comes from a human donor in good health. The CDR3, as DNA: TGTGCCAGCAGTGAAGGCCAGGGGGCAACGGAACAGCCCCAGCATTTT. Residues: CASSEGQGATEQPQHF. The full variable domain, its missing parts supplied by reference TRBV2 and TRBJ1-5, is EPEVTQTPSHQVTQMGQEVILRCVPISNHLYFYWYRQILGQKVEFLVSFYNNEISEKSEIFDDQFSVERPDGSNFTLKIRSTKLEDSAMYFCASSEGQGATEQPQHFGDGTRLSIL.